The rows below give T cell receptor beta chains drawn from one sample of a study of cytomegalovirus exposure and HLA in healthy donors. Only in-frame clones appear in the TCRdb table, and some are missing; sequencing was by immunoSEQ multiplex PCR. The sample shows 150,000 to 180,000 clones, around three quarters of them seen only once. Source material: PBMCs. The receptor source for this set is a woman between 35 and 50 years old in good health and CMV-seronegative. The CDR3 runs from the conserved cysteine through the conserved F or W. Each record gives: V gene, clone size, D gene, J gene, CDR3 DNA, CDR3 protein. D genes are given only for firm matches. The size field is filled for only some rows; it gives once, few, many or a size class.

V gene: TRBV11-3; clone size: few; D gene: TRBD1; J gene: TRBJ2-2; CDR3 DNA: TGTGCCAGCAGCCCCTGGACAGGGCTAACGAACACCGGGGAGCTGTTTTTT; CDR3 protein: CASSPWTGLTNTGELFF
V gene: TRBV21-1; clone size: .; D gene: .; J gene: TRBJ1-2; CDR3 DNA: TGTGCCAGCAATTTCATCTCAGGGGCCTATAACTATGGCTACACCTTC; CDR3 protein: CASNFISGAYNYGYTF
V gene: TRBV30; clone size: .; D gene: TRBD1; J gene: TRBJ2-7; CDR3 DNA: TGTGCCGGACGCAGGACAGGGCTCTACGAGCAGTACTTC; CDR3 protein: CAGRRTGLYEQYF
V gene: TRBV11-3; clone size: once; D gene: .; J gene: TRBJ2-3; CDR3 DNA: TGTGCCAGTGGAGTCGGTACGCAGTATTTT; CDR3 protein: CASGVGTQYF
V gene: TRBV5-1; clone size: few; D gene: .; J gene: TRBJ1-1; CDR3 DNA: TGCGCCAGCAGCTTGGACCCACCGGACACTGAAGCTTTCTTT; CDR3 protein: CASSLDPPDTEAFF
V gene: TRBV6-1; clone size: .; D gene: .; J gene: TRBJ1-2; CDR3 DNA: TGTGCCAGCTCCCCATCAGGAAACTATGGCTACACCTTC; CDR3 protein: CASSPSGNYGYTF
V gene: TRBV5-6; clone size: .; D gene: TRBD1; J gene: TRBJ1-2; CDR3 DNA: TGTGCCAGCAGCTGGACAGGGGCCTATGGCTACACCTTC; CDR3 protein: CASSWTGAYGYTF
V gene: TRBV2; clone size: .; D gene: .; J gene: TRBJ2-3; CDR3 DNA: TGTGCCAGCAGCGGAGCAAGGGGCTTTGGGACAGATACGCAGTATTTT; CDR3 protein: CASSGARGFGTDTQYF
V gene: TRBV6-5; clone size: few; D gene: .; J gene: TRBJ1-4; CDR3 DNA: TGTGCCAGCAGTTACGGGGGCCTAGATGAAAAACTGTTTTTT; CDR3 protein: CASSYGGLDEKLFF
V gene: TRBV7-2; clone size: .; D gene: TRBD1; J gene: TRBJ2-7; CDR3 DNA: TGTGCCAGCAGCTCAGCAGGGGGAGCCTACGAGCAGTACTTC; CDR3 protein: CASSSAGGAYEQYF
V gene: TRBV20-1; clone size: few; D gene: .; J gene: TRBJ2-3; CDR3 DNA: TGCAGTGCTAAGGAGACAGATACGCAGTATTTT; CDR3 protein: CSAKETDTQYF
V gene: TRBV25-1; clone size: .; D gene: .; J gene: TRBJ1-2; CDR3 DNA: TGTGCCAGCAGTCAGGGGTACGGCTACACCTTC; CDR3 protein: CASSQGYGYTF
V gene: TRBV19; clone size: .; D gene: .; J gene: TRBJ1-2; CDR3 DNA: TGTGCCAGTAGCCCCCAGCGGGACACCTACGGCTACACCTTC; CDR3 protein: CASSPQRDTYGYTF
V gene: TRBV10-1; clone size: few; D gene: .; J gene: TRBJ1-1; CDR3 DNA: TGCGCCAGCAGGGAACAGGGAGCCAGTGAAGCTTTCTTT; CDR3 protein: CASREQGASEAFF
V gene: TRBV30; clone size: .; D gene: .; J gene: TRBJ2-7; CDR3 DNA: TGTGCCTGGAGTGTCATACGGGAGCAGTACTTC; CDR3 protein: CAWSVIREQYF
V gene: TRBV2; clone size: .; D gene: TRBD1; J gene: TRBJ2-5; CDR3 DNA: TGTGCCAGCAGTGAGCCGGGACAGGGTCAGGGGACCCAGTACTTC; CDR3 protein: CASSEPGQGQGTQYF
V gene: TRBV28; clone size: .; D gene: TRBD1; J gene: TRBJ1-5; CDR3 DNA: TGTGCCAGCAGACGGACAGGGGGCAATCAGCCCCAGCATTTT; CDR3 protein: CASRRTGGNQPQHF
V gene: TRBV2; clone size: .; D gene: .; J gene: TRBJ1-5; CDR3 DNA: TGTGCCAGCAGTGAGCGGGAGCCCCGGCAGCCCCAGCATTTT; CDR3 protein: CASSEREPRQPQHF
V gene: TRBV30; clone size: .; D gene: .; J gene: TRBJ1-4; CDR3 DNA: TGTGCCTGGGGACAGTTTAATGAAAAACTGTTTTTT; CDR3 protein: CAWGQFNEKLFF
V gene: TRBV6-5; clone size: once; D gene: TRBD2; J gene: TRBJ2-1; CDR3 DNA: TGTGCCAGCAGCTCGGGCGGGAGCGGGGGCCCTGAGCAGTTCTTC; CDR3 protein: CASSSGGSGGPEQFF
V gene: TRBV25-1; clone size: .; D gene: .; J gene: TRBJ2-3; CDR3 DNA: TGTGCCAGCAGTGATTCTGCGGACACAGATACGCAGTATTTT; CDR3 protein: CASSDSADTDTQYF
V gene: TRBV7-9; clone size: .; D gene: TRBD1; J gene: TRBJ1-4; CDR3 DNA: TGTGCCAGCAGCTTAGGCAGGGGGCCTAATGAAAAACTGTTTTTT; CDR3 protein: CASSLGRGPNEKLFF
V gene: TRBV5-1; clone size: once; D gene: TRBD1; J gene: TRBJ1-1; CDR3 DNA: TGCGCCAGCAGCTTGGAAGGGGGCGCGAGAGAATGGGACACTGAAGCTTTCTTT; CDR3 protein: CASSLEGGAREWDTEAFF
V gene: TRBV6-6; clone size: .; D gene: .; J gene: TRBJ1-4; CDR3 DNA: TGTGCCAGCAGGCCTGCCACCTATAATGAAAAACTGTTTTTT; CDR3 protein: CASRPATYNEKLFF
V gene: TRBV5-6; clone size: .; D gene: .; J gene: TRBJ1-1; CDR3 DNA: TGTGCCAGCAGCTTGGCTACTGAAGCTTTCTTT; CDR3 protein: CASSLATEAFF
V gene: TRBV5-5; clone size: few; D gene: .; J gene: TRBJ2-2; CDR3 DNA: TGTGCCAGCAGCTTGATAGCAGCTACCACCGGGGAGCTGTTTTTT; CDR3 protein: CASSLIAATTGELFF
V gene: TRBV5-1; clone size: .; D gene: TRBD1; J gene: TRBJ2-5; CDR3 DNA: TGCGCCAGCAGCTTTACGGGACAGACCCAAGAGACCCAGTACTTC; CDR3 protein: CASSFTGQTQETQYF
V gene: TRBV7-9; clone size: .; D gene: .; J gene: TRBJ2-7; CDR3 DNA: TGTGCCAGCAGCATCCTAGCGGAGCAGTACTTC; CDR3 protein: CASSILAEQYF
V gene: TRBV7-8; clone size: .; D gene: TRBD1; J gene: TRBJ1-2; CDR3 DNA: TGTGCCAGCAGCGAAGGGACAGGGAGTAGCTATGGCTACACCTTC; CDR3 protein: CASSEGTGSSYGYTF
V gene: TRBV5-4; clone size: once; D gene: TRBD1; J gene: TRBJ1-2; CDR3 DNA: TGTGCCAGCAGCTTGGCGGGACAGGGGGCTACCTATGGCTACACCTTC; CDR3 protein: CASSLAGQGATYGYTF
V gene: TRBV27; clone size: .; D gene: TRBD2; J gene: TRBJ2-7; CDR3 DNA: TGTGCCAGCACATTGACTAGCGGGGGAACCTACGAGCAGTACTTC; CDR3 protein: CASTLTSGGTYEQYF
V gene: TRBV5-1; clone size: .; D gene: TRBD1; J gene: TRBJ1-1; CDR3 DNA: TGCGCCAGCAGCTCCTATCCCGCCGGGACAGGGAGCACTGAAGCTTTCTTT; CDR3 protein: CASSSYPAGTGSTEAFF
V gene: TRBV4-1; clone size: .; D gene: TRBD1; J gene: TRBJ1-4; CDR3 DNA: TGCGCCAGCAGCCAGCCCGGGACAGCTTATAATGAAAAACTGTTTTTT; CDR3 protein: CASSQPGTAYNEKLFF
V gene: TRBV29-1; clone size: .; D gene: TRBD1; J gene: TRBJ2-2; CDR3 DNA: TGCAGCGTTTTAGGGGGACAGGGGTACACCGGGGAGCTGTTTTTT; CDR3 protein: CSVLGGQGYTGELFF
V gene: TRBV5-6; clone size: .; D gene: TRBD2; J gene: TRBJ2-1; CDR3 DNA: TGTGCCAGCAGCCGGGGGGAGTCGCAGTTCTTC; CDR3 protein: CASSRGESQFF
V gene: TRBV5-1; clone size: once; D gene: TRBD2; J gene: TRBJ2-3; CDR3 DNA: TGCGCCAGCAGCTTGGCCGTTGCGGGAGTGCCAGATACGCAGTATTTT; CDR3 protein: CASSLAVAGVPDTQYF
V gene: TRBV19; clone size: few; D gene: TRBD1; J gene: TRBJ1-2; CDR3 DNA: TGTGCCAGTAGTATAAGCCGGACAGGGAACTATGGCTACACCTTC; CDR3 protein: CASSISRTGNYGYTF
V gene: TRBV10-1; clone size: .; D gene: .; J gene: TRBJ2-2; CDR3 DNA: TGCGCCAGCAGTGAGGACCAGGGGTCGGGCGGGGAGCTGTTTTTT; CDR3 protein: CASSEDQGSGGELFF
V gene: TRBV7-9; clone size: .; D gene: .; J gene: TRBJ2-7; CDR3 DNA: TGTGCCAGCAGCTCGGGGGTCTACGAGCAGTACTTC; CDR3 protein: CASSSGVYEQYF
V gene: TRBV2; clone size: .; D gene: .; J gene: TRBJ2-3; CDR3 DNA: TGTGCCAGCAGTGAAGATTCCGGGGCAGATACGCAGTATTTT; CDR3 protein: CASSEDSGADTQYF